This record concerns one TCR beta chain sequence. Antigen specificity is unknown. A much larger clone lies a single base off, so this may be a read error. Germline CDR1 reads GTSNPN; CDR2 reads SVGIG (reference sequence). This CDR3 has 17 amino acids. This specimen comes from a study of regulatory T cells in long-lasting Graves disease. Looking at the study overall: Antithyroid drug intake by newly diagnosed Graves' patients had lasted under 3 months. The study, taken as a whole, reports: Lower TCR diversity was seen in persistent Graves' patients than in newly diagnosed ones.

Construction of the TCR beta libraries employed iRepertoire HTBI primers in conjunction with Arm-PCR of CDR3 regions. Using its own MiXCR run on the multiplex PCR reads, TCRdb lists one record per CDR3 protein. The data contain about 300,000 distinct CDR3 sequences, 18% of them singletons. Time point defined: newly diagnosed GD, antithyroid drugs for less than 3 months. RNA isolated from PBMCs was used to make the TCR library. Collection of peripheral blood (about 8.8 milliliters) was done using EDTA tubes. The sequence was collected from a female donor with Graves disease. Here the sequenced sample was peripheral blood mononuclear cells (PBMCs), taken at new diagnosis, from a patient treated with antithyroid drugs. The chain couples TRBV30 to TRBJ2-6; a weak D match, TRBD1 (5 bases). The CDR3 sequence: CAWCLAGSSSGATVLTF. CDR3 nucleotide sequence: TGTGCCTGGTGTTTGGCCGGGTCGAGCTCTGGGGCCACCGTCCTGACTTTC.